The source of this T cell receptor (beta chain) is a study of T cell responses to AZD1222 COVID-19 vaccine (dated by TCRdb to the early 2020s). Study-wide context: A total of 230 to 250 trial participants underwent TCR sequencing, of whom about 200 received two doses of AZD1222 and 26 received two doses of the MenACWY control vaccine. Trial participants were enrolled by age into subgroups of 18-55, 56-69 and 70-plus years, and about 150, 27 and 61 TCR-sequenced participants, respectively, were included in these subgroups.

As regards this clone: Its antigen is not yet known. One base away there is no much larger clone; base qualities are not given.

The CDR3 regions of human TCRbeta chains were analyzed by immunosequencing. The study's own analysis went as follows. TCRs in the repertoires were compared against a reference library of SARS-CoV-2-specific TCRs that had been generated with the MIRA antigen-specificity platform. Breadth was defined as the fraction of unique TCRs that were SARS-CoV-2-associated, and depth was defined as the fraction of total T cells that were SARS-CoV-2-associated. Using the MIRA data, each spike-specific TCR was assigned both to the spike region to which the TCR was reactive and to a CD4 or CD8 class. Log10-transformed breadth and depth values were compared by one-way ANOVA with Sidak's multiple comparisons tests. TCRdb retrieved this table from immuneACCESS and kept in-frame rearrangements only. Not all clones are present; in checked studies, unresolved V genes account for under half, and no reason is known for the remainder. V, J and clone size reflect that table, while D and trimming were determined from the DNA. The sample table holds 200,000 to 250,000 clones, of which 85% to 95% were seen once. The ten biggest clones cover less than 1.2% of the sample.

Summary of the overall study and its limitations: Epitopes outside the regions mutated in the B.1.351 and B.1.1.7 variants were reportedly recognized by nearly half of the unique spike-specific TCRs. No day 14 peak-response samples were available, so repertoires were characterized only after the peak T cell response. The 56-69-year group was small, and its depth increase did not reach significance, likely because of low power. CD4 TCRs associated with the vaccine covered the entire spike protein, and the dominant responses were in regions 160-218 and 743-854. After two AZD1222 doses, both the breadth and the depth of spike-specific TCRs were significantly higher than at day 0 and than in MenACWY recipients. Most participants were white British and females outnumbered males, and the authors suggested that clonal diversity may have been underestimated. Conclusions about previously exposed vaccinees were limited because only a handful of AZD1222 recipients were SARS-CoV-2 seropositive at baseline.

Reading the germline V gene gives CDR1 SNHLY and CDR2 FYNNEI. The CDR3 runs 12 residues from the cysteine to the phenylalanine. Of all the DNA, just the CDR3 is kept, 36 bases in frame from base 1. The V and J ends are trimmed by 4 bases and 6 bases, leaving 7 bases between them. Explained via the paper, the time point label denotes: baseline before first vaccination. In the paper's terms, the treatment or condition label means: meningococcal conjugate vaccine given as trial control. Vaccinee samples came from UK trials COV001 and COV002, including a single-blind randomized controlled phase 2/3 trial of AZD1222 (ChAdOx1 nCoV-19) in healthy adults. For TCRbeta chain sequencing, PBMC samples from trial participants were taken at day 0 and at day 28 after the second dose.

This clonotype was sampled from an adult in good health. The rearranged segments are TRBV2 and TRBJ2-1; the D gene identity is not certain. The specimen comprised peripheral blood, sampled on day 0 of MenACWY control vaccination. Here is the DNA: TGTGCCAGCAGTGGATTAGCCAATGAGCAGTTCTTC. Its protein product is CASSGLANEQFF.